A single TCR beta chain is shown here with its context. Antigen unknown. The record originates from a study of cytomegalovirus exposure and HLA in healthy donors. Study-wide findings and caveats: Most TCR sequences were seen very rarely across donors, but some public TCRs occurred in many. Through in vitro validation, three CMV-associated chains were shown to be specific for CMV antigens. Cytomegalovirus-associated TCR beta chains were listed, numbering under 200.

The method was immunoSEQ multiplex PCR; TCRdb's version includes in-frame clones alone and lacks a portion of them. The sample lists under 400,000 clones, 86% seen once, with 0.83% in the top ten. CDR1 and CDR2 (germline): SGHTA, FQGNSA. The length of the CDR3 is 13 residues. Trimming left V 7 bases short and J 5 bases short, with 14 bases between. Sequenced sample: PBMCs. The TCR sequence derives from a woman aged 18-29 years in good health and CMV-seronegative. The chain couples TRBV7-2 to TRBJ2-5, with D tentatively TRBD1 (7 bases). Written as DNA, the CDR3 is TGTGCCAGCACCTGGAGGGGGCAGGAGACCCAGTACTTC. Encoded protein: CASTWRGQETQYF. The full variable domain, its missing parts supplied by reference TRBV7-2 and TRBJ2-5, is GAGVSQSPSNKVTEKGKDVELRCDPISGHTALYWYRQSLGQGLEFLIYFQGNSAPDKSGLPSDRFSAERTGGSVSTLTIQRTQQEDSAVYLCASTWRGQETQYFGPGTRLLVL.